The entry below describes one T cell receptor beta chain. In its sample, this clonotype was seen a few times. Its specific antigen is unknown. Within one base of it there is no much larger clone, and no base qualities were kept. Reading from cysteine to phenylalanine, the CDR3 counts 15 amino acids. Only the CDR3 DNA is retained, 45 bases long and in frame from the first base. From the germline V gene, CDR1 is MNHEY and CDR2 is SVGEGT. V has 8 bases trimmed and J has 6 bases trimmed; junction bases matching no gene number 12. From the second PCR step onward, the TCR alpha chain libraries and the TCR beta chain libraries were amplified separately. The CMV status of each donor was determined by measuring IFNgamma production from CD4+ T cells after fresh PBMCs had been stimulated overnight with CMV viral lysate. CD4 T cells were positively selected using Miltenyi beads, after which CD8 T cells were positively selected from the CD4-negative fraction. After staining for CD3, CD4, CD8, CD45RA, CD27 and a live/dead dye, cells were sorted on a BD Aria II into four subsets based on CD45RA and CD27. A few healthy volunteers provided blood, and each donor's sample was split into CD4 and CD8 T cells and then further divided into four differentiation subsets. Around 130 ml of peripheral blood was collected from each donor, and PBMC were isolated from the blood using Ficoll-Paque PLUS density-gradient centrifugation. The sorted cells were lysed in RLT buffer, after which RNA was extracted using a Qiagen RNeasy kit and kept at -80 degrees C.

The data were taken from a study of naive and memory T cell subsets (dated by TCRdb to 2016 to 2017). Some background on the complete study: The study applied an open-source, UMI-based TCR alpha and beta sequencing pipeline to sorted naive and memory peripheral blood T cell subsets. The functional CMV T cell responses agreed completely with IgG serology results. RNA was DNase-treated and reverse transcribed with TCR constant-region primers, mostly using SuperScript III.

To prepare the library, UMI-ligation and nested PCR was applied. To cover both TRBC1 and TRBC2, the beta constant-region primer consisted of an equimolar mix of two oligonucleotides. A single-stranded oligonucleotide containing the SP2 primer and a 12-nucleotide UMI was joined to the 3' end of the cDNA by T4 RNA ligase 1. Four rounds of PCR, combining the SP2 primer with nested alpha and beta constant-region primers, were used to amplify the ligated cDNA. The ligation reaction was kept at 16 degrees C for roughly 20-24 hours. PCR2 was typically performed as a SYBR Green qPCR and was stopped at a predetermined threshold so that over-amplification was prevented. All purifications after the first were performed with Agencourt AMPure XP magnetic beads. Libraries were quantified by Qubit and checked on a TapeStation, where a main peak was expected near 650 bp. Pooled libraries were sequenced on an Illumina MiSeq using v2 2x251 paired-end kits, and typically roughly 0.95-2.2 million reads were obtained per sample. Each sample's library went into the pool at roughly 4 nM, and about 5-7.5% PhiX was added to help with cluster recognition. On the study's bioinformatics: Decombinator assigned V and J genes to Demultiplexor-processed FASTQ reads by tag matching, allowing a single base-pair mismatch. UMIs were used by Collapsinator to correct both sequencing errors and frequency errors arising from PCR heterogeneity. TCRs were translated and CDR3s were extracted from the conserved cysteine to the FGXG phenylalanine by CDR3Translator, with non-productive sequences being flagged. Gini, Shannon entropy and inverse Simpson indices were calculated on repertoires subsampled to equal numbers of UMI-defined TCRs. Within the linear range, a power law was fitted to clonotype abundance distributions using maximum likelihood. On one naive CD8 sample, the pipeline and MIGEC gave similar UMI counts, unique TCR numbers and clonal distributions. Repertoires were searched for around 7,000 CMV-associated CDR3 sequences compiled from VDJdb and a published dataset. The public reads were reanalyzed by TCRdb: fastp trimming at Q25, MiXCR alignment, in-frame beta chains only. CDR3 protein duplicates are merged, each entry listing the most common genes and DNA. In this record, the V and J calls reflect TCRdb's handling and not the investigators' own analysis. Present in this sample are about 80,000 distinct CDR3 sequences, less than 15% of which were seen just once. The ten largest clonotypes hold 0.75% to 1% of the sample.

Paper-wide results and their limitations: TCR abundance followed a power law with an exponent that was different for naive and memory subsets but consistent across the three individuals. The repertoire findings for the naive and memory subsets could not be validated, as no ground truth was available. RNA-based TCR counts may be affected by expression changes linked to T cell activation and differentiation. Once error correction was done, more than 95% of naive TCR sequences showed up just once, which made the naive abundance distributions much steeper than those of the memory subsets. A clonotype was defined as a single alpha or beta chain sequence rather than as a paired alpha/beta receptor. In both CD4 and CD8 cells, going from naive through CM, EM and EMRA, the Gini index went up while Shannon and inverse Simpson diversity went down.

The sequence derives from a human donor in good health. The chain employs TRBV6-2 or TRBV6-3 and TRBJ2-1; 8 junctional bases match TRBD2. Sequencing was done on a sample of central memory CD4+ T cells from blood. The intended sense of this specimen's cell subset or site label: central memory, CD45RA- CD27+. The CDR3 protein: CASLSGTWLRNEQFF. Read as DNA, the sequence is TGTGCCAGCCTTAGCGGGACGTGGCTCCGCAATGAGCAGTTCTTC.